The present entry profiles one T cell receptor beta chain with its context. No antigen is known for it. This entry belongs to a study of stem cell transplantation in POMP-related autoinflammatory disease. Germline CDR1 reads SGHAT; CDR2 reads FQNNGV. V gave up 0 bases and J gave up 6 bases, with 9 bases separating them. The CDR3 is 14 residues long. Sequenced by immunoSEQ multiplex PCR; TCRdb stores in-frame clones only, minus some. The sample yields about 26,000 clones, more than 75% seen once. Overall study findings and caveats: Fewer unique TRB V-J gene pairings were identified in patients with PRAID.

The sequences come from CD4+ T cells from PBMCs, collected before stem cell transplantation. The origin of this receptor is a human donor with POMP-related autoinflammation and immune dysregulation (PRAID). The V and J genes are TRBV11-2 and TRBJ2-4, with D tentatively TRBD1 or TRBD2 (5 bases each). This CDR3 is CASSLDGGANIQYF. The CDR3 region has the DNA TGTGCCAGCAGCTTAGATGGGGGAGCAAACATTCAGTACTTC.